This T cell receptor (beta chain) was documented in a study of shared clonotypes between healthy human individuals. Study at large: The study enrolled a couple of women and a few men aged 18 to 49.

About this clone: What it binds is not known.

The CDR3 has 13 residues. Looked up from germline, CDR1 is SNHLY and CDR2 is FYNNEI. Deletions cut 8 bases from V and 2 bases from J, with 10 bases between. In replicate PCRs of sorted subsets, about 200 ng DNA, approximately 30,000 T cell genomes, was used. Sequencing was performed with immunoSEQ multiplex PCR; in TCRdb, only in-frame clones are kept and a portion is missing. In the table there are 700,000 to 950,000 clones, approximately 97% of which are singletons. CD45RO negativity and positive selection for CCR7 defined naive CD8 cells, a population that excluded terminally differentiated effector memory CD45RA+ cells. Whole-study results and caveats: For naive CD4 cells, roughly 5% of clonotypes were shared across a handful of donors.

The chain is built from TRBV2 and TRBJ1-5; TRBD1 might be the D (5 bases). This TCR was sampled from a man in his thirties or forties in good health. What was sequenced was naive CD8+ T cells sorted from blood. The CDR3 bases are TGTGCCAGCTGGGGGGAGGGCAATCAGCCCCAGCATTTT. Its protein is CASWGEGNQPQHF. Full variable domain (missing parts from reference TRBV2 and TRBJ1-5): EPEVTQTPSHQVTQMGQEVILRCVPISNHLYFYWYRQILGQKVEFLVSFYNNEISEKSEIFDDQFSVERPDGSNFTLKIRSTKLEDSAMYFCASWGEGNQPQHFGDGTRLSIL.